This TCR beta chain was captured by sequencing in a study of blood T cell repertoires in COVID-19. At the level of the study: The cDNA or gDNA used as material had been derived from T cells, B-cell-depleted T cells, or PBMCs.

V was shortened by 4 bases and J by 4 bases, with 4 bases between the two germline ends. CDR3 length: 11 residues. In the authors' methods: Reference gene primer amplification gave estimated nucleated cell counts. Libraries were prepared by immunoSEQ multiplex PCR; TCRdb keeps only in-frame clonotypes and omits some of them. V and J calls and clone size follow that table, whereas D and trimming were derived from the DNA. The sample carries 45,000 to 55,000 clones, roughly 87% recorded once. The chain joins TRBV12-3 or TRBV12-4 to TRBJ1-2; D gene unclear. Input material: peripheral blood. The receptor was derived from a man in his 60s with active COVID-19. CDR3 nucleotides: TGTGCCAGCAGTTCCAGCTATGGCTACACCTTC. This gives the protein CASSSSYGYTF.